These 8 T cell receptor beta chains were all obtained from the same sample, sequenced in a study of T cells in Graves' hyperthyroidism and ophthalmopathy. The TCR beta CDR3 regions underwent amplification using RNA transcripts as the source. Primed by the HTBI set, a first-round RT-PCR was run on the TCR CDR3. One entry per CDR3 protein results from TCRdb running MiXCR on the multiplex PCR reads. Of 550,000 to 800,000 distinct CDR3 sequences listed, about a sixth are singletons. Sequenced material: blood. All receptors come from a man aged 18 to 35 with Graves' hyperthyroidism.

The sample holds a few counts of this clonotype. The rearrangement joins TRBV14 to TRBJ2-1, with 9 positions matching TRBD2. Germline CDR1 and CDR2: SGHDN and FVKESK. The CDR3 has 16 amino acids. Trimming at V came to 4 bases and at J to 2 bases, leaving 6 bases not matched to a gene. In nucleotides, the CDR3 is TGTGCCAGCAGCCGCCCGGGACTAGCAGCCTACAATGAGCAGTTCTTC. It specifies CASSRPGLAAYNEQFF.

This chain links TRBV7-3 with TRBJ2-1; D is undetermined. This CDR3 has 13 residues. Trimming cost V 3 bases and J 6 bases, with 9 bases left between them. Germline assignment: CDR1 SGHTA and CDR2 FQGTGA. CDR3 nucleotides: TGTGCCAGCAGCTTTGAAAGTCCCAATGAGCAGTTCTTC. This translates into CASSFESPNEQFF.

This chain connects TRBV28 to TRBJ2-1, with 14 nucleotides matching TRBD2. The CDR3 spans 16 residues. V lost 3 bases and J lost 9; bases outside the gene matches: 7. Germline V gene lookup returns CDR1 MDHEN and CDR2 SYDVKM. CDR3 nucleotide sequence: TGTGCCAGCAGTTTGGGACTAGCGGGAGAGTTGGCTGAGCAGTTCTTC. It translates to CASSLGLAGELAEQFF.

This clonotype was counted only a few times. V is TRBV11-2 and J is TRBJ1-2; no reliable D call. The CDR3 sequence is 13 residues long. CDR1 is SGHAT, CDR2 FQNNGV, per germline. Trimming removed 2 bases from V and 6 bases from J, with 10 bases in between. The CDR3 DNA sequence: TGTGCCAGCAGCTTAACATTTCGGGATGGCTACACCTTC. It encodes CASSLTFRDGYTF.

Written as DNA, the CDR3 is TGTGCCAGCAGCTCTCAATATACCGGGACTACCTACTACAATGAGCAGTTCTTC. This codes for CASSSQYTGTTYYNEQFF. This chain links TRBV11-2 with TRBJ2-1, with 7 nucleotides matching TRBD2. The CDR3 contains 18 residues. Unmatched junction bases numbered 15, after V lost 4 bases and J lost 3 bases. In germline, CDR1 is SGHAT, CDR2 FQNNGV.

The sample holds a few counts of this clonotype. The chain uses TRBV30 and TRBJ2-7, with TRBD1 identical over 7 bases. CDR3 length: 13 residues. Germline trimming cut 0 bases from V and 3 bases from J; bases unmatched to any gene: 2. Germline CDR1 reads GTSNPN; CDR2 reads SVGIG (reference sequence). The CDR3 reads CAWSVHRGYEQYF. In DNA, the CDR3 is TGTGCCTGGAGTGTCCACAGGGGCTACGAGCAGTACTTC.

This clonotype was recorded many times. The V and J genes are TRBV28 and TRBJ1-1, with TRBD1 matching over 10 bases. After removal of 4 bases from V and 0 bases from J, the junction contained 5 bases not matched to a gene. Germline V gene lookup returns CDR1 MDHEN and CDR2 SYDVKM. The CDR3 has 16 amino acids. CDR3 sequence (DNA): TGTGCCAGCAGTTCTGGACAGGGGGTTTTGAACACTGAAGCTTTCTTT. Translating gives CASSSGQGVLNTEAFF. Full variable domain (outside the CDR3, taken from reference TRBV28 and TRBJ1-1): DVKVTQSSRYLVKRTGEKVFLECVQDMDHENMFWYRQDPGLGLRLIYFSYDVKMKEKGDIPEGYSVSREKKERFSLILESASTNQTSMYLCASSSGQGVLNTEAFFGQGTRLTVV.

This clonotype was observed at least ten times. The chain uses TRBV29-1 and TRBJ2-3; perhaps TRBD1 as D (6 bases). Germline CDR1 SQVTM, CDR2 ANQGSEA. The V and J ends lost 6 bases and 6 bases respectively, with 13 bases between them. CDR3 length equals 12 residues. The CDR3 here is CSVRTVGDTQYF. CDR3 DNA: TGCAGCGTCCGGACAGTCGGGGATACGCAGTATTTT.